This TCR beta chain was captured in a study of blood T cell repertoires in COVID-19. The wider study: T cells, B-cell-depleted T cells, or PBMCs provided the cDNA or gDNA that served as material.

Patients in Seattle were enrolled during active infection, then followed longitudinally. The CDR3 consists of 17 residues. V shed 1 base and J 8 bases; nucleotides not matched to a gene: 10. CDR1 is MDHEN and CDR2 is SYDVKM in the germline V gene. Per the authors' pipeline: Amplification with reference gene primers provided the estimates of nucleated cell counts. Repertoires were generated with immunoSEQ multiplex PCR, while TCRdb's copy carries only in-frame clones and drops some. Clonal size and the V and J genes are those of that table, whereas D and trimming came from the DNA. The table has 85,000 to 130,000 clones, over 65% seen once.

The sequencing sample was made of peripheral blood. This TCR was sampled from a man older than 75 with COVID-19, enrolled during active disease. The rearrangement uses TRBV28 and TRBJ2-2; 10 bases map to TRBD2. The CDR3 DNA sequence: TGTGCCAGCAGTTTATCGGCGAGCGGGAGGGCCGTGGGGGAGCTGTTTTTT. This encodes CASSLSASGRAVGELFF.